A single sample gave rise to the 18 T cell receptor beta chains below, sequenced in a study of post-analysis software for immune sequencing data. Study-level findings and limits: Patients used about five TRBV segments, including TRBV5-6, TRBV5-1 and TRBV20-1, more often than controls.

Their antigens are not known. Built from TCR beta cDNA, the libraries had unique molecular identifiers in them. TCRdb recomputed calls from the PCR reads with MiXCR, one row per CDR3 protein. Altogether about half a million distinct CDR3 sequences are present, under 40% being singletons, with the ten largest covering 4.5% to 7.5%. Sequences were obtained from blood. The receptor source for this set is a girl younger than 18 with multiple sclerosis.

The CDR3 DNA sequence: TGTGCCAGCGCCTTAGGGTACCCTGAAGCTTTCTTT. Translation: CASALGYPEAFF. The chain joins TRBV12-3 or TRBV12-4 to TRBJ1-1; D call uncertain. The CDR3 contains 12 residues. V lost 8 bases, J lost 6 bases, and 13 bases lay in between.

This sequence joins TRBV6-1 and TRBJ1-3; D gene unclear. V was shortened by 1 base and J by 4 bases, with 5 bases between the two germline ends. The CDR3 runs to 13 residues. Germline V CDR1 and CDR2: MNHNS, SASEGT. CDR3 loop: CASSEVVGNTIYF. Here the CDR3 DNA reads TGTGCCAGCAGTGAAGTGGTGGGAAACACCATATATTTT.

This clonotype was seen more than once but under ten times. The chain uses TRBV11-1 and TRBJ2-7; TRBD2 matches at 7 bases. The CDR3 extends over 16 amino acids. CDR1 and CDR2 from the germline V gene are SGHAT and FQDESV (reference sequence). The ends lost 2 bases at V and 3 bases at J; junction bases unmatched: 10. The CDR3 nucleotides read TGTGCCAGCAGCTTAAGGGAGGGACTCGACTACTACGAGCAGTACTTC. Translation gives CASSLREGLDYYEQYF.

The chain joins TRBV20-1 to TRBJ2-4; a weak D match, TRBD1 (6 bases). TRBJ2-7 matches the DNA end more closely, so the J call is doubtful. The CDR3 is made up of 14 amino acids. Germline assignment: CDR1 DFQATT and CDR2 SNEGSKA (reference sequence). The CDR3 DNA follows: TGCAGTGCTAGAGATCTAACAGGGTATAACGAGCAGTACTTC. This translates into CSARDLTGYNEQYF.

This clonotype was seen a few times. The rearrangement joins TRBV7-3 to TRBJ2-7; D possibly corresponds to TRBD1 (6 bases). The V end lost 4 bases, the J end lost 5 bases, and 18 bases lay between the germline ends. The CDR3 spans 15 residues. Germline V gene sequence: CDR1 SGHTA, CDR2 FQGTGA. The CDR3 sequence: CASSWDILARDEQYF. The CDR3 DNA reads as TGTGCCAGCAGCTGGGACATTTTGGCACGGGACGAGCAGTACTTC. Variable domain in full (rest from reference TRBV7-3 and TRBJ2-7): GAGVSQTPSNKVTEKGKYVELRCDPISGHTALYWYRQSLGQGPEFLIYFQGTGAADDSGLPNDRFFAVRPEGSVSTLKIQRTERGDSAVYLCASSWDILARDEQYFGPGTRLTVT.

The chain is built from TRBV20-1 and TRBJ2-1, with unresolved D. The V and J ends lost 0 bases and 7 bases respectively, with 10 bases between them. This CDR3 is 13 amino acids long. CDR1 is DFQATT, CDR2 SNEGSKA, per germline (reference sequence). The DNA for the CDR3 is TGCAGTGCTAGAGATCTATCGTTTAATGAGCAGTTCTTC. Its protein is CSARDLSFNEQFF.

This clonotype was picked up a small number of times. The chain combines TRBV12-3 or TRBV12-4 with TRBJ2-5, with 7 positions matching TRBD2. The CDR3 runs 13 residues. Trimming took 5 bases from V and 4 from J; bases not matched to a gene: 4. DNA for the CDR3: TGTGCCAGCAGTGGGGGGGTCGGAGAGACCCAGTACTTC. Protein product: CASSGGVGETQYF.

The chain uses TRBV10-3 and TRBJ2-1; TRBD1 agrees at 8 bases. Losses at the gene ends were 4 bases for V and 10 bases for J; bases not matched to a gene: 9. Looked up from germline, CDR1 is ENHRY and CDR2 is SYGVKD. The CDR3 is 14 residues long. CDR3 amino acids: CAISAGQGKGEQFF. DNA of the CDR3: TGTGCCATCAGTGCCGGACAGGGTAAAGGCGAGCAGTTCTTC.

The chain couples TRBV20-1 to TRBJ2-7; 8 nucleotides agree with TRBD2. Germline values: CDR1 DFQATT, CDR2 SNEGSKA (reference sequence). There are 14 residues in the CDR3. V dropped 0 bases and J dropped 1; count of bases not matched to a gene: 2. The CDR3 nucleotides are TGCAGTGCTAGAGAACAGCGGGGGTCCTACGAGCAGTACTTC. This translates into CSAREQRGSYEQYF.

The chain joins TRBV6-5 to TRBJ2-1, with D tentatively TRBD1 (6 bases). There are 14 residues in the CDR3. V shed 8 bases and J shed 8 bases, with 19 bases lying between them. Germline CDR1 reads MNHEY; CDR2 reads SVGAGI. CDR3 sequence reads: CASSGGRDRHEQFF. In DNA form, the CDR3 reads TGTGCCAGCTCTGGGGGCCGCGATAGGCATGAGCAGTTCTTC.

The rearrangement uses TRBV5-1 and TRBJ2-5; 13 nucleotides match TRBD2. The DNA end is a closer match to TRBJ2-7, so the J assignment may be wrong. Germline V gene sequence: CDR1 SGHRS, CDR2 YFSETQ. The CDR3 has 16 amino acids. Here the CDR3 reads CASSFGLAGAHYEQYF. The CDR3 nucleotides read TGCGCCAGCAGCTTTGGACTAGCGGGGGCCCACTACGAGCAGTACTTC.

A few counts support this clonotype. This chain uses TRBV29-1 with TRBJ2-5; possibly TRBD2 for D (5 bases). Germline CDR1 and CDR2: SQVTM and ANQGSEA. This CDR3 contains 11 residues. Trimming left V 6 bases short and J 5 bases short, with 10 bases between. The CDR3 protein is CSVRRLETQYF. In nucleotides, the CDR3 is TGCAGCGTCAGGAGGTTGGAGACCCAGTACTTC.

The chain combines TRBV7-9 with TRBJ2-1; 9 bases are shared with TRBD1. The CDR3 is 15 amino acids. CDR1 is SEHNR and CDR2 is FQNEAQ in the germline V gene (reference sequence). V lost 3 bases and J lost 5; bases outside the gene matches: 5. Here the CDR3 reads CASSFRDRANNEQFF. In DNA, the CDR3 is TGTGCCAGCAGCTTCCGGGACAGGGCAAACAATGAGCAGTTCTTC.

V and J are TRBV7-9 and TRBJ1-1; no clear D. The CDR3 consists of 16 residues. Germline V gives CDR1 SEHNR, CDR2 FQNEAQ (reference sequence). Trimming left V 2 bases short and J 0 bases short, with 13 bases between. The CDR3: CASSLRPDLMNTEAFF. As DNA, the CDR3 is TGTGCCAGCAGCTTAAGGCCCGACCTTATGAACACTGAAGCTTTCTTT.

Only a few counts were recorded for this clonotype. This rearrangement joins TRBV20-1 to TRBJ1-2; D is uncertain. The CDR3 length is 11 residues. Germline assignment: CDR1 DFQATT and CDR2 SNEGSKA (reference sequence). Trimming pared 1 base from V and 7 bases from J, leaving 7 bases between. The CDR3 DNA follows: TGCAGTGCTAGAGGAACGGGTGGCTACACCTTC. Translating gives CSARGTGGYTF.

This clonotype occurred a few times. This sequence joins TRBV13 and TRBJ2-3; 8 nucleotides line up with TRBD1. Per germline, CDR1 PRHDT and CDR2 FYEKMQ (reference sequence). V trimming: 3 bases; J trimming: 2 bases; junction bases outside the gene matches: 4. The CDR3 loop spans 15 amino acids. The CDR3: CASSLTGVFTDTQYF. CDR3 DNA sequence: TGTGCCAGCAGCTTGACAGGGGTCTTCACAGATACGCAGTATTTT.

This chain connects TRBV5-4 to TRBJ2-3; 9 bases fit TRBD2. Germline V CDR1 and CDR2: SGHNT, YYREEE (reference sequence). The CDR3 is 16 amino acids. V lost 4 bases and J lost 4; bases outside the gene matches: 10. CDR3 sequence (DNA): TGTGCCAGCAGCCCTCCTAGCGGGGCTTGGGCAGATACGCAGTATTTT. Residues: CASSPPSGAWADTQYF.

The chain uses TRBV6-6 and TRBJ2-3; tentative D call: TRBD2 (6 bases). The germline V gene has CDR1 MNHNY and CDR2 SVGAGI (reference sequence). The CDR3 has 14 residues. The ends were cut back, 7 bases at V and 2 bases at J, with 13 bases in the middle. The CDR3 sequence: CASTAGLLTDTQYF. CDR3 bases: TGTGCCAGCACCGCGGGACTCCTCACAGATACGCAGTATTTT.